This T cell receptor (beta chain) was retrieved from a study of Ad26.COV2.S vaccination and SARS-CoV-2 variants. At the level of the study: Donor got 5x10^10 or 1x10^11 viral particles of Ad26.COV2.S.

Treatment meaning: 15 to 20 received Ad26.COV2.S at low or high dose, single or two shots; several received placebo; per-sample allocation not given. Vaccine and placebo recipients were sampled on day 63 after the first injection. As concerns this clone: The antigen is not known.

Germline trimming cut 0 bases from V and 4 bases from J; bases unmatched to any gene: 6. The CDR3 is 18 amino acids. Germline-derived CDR1 and CDR2 are MNHNS and SASEGT. Study-wide points: Spike-specific TCR breadth in vaccine recipients exceeded that seen in placebo recipients. TCR breadth and depth analyses may have underestimated total T cell responses. CD8+ and CD4+ T cells specific for spike reportedly responded with substantial breadth after vaccination.

The assay was immunoSEQ multiplex PCR, and TCRdb's table has in-frame clones only and misses some. The table has about 260,000 clones, 87% seen once. The specimen was peripheral blood, collected in a trial of Ad26.COV2.S vaccine versus placebo. The chain carries TRBV6-1 and TRBJ2-3, with 14 bases that match TRBD2. The clonotype was recovered from a person between 18 and 65 years old who received the Ad26.COV2.S COVID-19 vaccine or a placebo. The CDR3 spells CASSEALGTSGGADTQYF. CDR3 coding DNA: TGTGCCAGCAGTGAAGCCTTAGGGACTAGCGGGGGCGCAGATACGCAGTATTTT.